This T cell receptor (beta chain) was retrieved from a study of cytomegalovirus exposure and HLA in healthy donors. Looking at the study overall: About 85 million unique TCR sequences came from HLA-typed donors in an early release.

Details on this clone: Its target is not known.

Primers for the PCR totalled 60 Vbeta and 13 Jbeta. TCRdb keeps only in-frame clones here, not all; method: immunoSEQ multiplex PCR. This table holds more than 70,000 clones. Notes on the study in general: Analysis was carried out at a later point, and it linked a missense DCLRE1C variant to TCR beta V- and J-gene trimming. Later analysis identified several of the most significant clusters that appeared linked to common viral pathogens. Indistinguishability led to the exclusion of some V segments, TRBV6-2 and TRBV6-3 included.

V lost 6 bases and J lost 3; bases outside the gene matches: 8. Germline CDR1 is KGHSH and CDR2 is LQKENI. CDR3 length: 15 amino acids. The sample comprised PBMCs. The chain carries TRBV18 and TRBJ2-1; 7 nucleotides line up with TRBD1. The sequence came from a woman aged 60-75 years in good health and CMV-seronegative. The CDR3 sequence is CASSVRDSNYNEQFF. CDR3 DNA: TGTGCCAGCTCTGTCCGGGACAGCAACTACAATGAGCAGTTCTTC.